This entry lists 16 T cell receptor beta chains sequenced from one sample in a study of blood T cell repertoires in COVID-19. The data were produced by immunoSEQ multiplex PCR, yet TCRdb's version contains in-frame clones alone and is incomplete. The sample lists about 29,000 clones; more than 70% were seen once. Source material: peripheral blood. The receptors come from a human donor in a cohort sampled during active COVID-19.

The CDR3 DNA follows: TGTGCCAGTAGTATAGCTCGGAACACTGAAGCTTTCTTT. Translated: CASSIARNTEAFF. The chain employs TRBV19 and TRBJ1-1; D ambiguous. CDR1 and CDR2 from the germline V gene are LNHDA and SQIVND (reference sequence). V was pared by 1 base and J by 1 base, with 4 bases between. The CDR3 runs 13 residues.

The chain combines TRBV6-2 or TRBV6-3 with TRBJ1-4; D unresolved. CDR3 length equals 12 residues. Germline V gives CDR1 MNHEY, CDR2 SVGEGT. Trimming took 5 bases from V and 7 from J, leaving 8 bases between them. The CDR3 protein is CASSPVAEKLFF. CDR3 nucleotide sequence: TGTGCCAGCAGTCCCGTGGCTGAAAAACTGTTTTTT.

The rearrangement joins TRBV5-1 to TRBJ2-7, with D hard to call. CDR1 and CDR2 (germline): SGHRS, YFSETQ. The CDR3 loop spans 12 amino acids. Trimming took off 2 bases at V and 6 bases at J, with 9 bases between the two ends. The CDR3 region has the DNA TGCGCCAGCAGCTTAGCAGGTACCGAGCAGTACTTC. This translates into CASSLAGTEQYF.

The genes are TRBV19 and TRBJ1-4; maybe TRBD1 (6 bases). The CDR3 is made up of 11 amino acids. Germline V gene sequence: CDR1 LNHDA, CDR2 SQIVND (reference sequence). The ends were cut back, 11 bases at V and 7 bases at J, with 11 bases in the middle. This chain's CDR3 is CAGGWGEKLFF. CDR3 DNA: TGTGCCGGGGGCTGGGGTGAAAAACTGTTTTTT.

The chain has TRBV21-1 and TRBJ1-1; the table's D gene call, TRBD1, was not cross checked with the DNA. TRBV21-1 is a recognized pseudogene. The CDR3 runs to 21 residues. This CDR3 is CASSKVRTGAICGQPNTEAFF. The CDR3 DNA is TGTGCCAGCAGCAAAGTTCGGACAGGGGCCATCTGCGGGCAACCGAACACTGAAGCTTTCTTT.

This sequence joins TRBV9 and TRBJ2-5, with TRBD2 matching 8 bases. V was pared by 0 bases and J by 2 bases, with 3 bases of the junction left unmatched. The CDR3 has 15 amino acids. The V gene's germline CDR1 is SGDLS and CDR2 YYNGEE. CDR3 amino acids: CASSVDGGGQETQYF. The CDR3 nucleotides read TGTGCCAGCAGCGTAGACGGCGGGGGGCAAGAGACCCAGTACTTC.

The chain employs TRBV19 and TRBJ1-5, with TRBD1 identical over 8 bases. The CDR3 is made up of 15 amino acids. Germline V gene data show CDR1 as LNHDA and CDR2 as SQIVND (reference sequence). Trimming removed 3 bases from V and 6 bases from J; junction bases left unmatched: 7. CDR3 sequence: CASSIPRGLGQPQHF. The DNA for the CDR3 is TGTGCCAGTAGTATTCCCAGGGGGCTTGGTCAGCCCCAGCATTTT.

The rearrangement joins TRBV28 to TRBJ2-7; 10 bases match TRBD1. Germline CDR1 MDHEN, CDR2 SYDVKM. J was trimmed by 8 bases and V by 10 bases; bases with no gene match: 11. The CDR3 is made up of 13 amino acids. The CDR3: CATTRDRGLKQYF. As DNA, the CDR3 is TGTGCCACCACCCGGGACAGGGGCTTAAAGCAGTACTTC.

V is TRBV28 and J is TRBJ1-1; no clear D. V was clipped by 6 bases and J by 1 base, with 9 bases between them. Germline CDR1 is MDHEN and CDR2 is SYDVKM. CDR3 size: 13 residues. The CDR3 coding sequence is TGTGCCAGCAGGATCGCGGGGAACACTGAAGCTTTCTTT. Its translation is CASRIAGNTEAFF.

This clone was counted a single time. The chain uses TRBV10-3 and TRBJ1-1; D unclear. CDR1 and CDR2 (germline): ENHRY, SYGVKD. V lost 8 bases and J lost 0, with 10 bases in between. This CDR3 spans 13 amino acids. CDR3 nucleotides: TGTGCCATCTCTTGGGCCCTGAACACTGAAGCTTTCTTT. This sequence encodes CAISWALNTEAFF.

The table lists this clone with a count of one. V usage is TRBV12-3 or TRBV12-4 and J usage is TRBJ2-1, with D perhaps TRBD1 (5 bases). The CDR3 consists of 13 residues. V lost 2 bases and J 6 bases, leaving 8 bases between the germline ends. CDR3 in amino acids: CASSLNRFNEQFF. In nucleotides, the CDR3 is TGTGCCAGCAGTTTAAACAGGTTCAATGAGCAGTTCTTC.

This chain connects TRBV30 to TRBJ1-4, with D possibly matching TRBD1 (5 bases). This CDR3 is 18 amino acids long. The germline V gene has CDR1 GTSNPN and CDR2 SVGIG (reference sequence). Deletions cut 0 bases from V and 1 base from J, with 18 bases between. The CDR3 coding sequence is TGTGCCTGGAGTGTAACGCTCATCTTAGGGGAAACTAATGAAAAACTGTTTTTT. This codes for CAWSVTLILGETNEKLFF.

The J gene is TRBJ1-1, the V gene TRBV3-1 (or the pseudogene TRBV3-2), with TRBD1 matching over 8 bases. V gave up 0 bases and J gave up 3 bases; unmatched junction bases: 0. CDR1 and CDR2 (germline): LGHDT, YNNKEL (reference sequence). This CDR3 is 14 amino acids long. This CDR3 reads CASSQEQGDTEAFF. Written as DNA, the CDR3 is TGTGCCAGCAGCCAAGAACAGGGGGACACTGAAGCTTTCTTT.

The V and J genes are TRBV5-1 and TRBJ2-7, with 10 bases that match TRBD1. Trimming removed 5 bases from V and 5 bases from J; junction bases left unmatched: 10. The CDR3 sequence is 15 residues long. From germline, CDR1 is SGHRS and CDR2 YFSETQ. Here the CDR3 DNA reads TGCGCCAGCAGTATTAGGGGACAGGGGATGGACGAGCAGTACTTC. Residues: CASSIRGQGMDEQYF.

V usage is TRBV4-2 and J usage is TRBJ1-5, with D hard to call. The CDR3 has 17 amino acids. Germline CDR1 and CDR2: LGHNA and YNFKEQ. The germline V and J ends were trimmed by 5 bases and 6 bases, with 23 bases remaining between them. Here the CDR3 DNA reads TGTGCCAGCAGCGGGAAGGAGGGTACAGTTCAATCTCAGCCCCAGCATTTT. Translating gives CASSGKEGTVQSQPQHF.

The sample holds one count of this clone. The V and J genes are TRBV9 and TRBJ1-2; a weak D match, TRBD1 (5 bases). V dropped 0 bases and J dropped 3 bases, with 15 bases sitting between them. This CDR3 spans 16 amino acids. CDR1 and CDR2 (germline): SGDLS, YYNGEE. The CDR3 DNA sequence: TGTGCCAGCAGCGTAGGCGGGACGGGGGGGTACTATGGCTACACCTTC. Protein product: CASSVGGTGGYYGYTF. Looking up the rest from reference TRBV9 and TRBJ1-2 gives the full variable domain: DSGVTQTPKHLITATGQRVTLRCSPRSGDLSVYWYQQSLDQGLQFLIQYYNGEERAKGNILERFSAQQFPDLHSELNLSSLELGDSALYFCASSVGGTGGYYGYTFGSGTRLTVV.